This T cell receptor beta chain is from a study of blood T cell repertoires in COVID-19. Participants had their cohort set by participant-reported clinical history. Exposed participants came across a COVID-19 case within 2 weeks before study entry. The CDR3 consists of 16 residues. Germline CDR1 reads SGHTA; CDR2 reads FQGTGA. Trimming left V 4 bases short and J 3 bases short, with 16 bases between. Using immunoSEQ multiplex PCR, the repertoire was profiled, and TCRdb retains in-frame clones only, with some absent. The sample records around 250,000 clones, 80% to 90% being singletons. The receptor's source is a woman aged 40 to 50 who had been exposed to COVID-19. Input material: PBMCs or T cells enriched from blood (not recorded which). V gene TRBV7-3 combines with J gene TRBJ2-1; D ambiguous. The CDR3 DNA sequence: TGTGCCAGCAGCTCCCCCCCAGGAAAACGCTACAATGAGCAGTTCTTC. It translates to CASSSPPGKRYNEQFF.